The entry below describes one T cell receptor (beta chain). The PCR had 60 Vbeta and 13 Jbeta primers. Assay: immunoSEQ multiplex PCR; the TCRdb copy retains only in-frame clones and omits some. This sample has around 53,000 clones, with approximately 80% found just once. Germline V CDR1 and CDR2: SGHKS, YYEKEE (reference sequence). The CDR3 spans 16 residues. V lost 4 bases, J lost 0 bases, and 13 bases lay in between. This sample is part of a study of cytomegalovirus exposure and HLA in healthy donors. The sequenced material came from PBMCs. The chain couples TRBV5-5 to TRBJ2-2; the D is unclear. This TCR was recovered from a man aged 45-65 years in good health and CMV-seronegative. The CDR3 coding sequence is TGTGCCAGCAGCCCCTTAGCACTTTCGAACACCGGGGAGCTGTTTTTT. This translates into CASSPLALSNTGELFF. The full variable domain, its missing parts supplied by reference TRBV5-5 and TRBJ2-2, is DAGVTQSPTHLIKTRGQQVTLRCSPISGHKSVSWYQQVLGQGPQFIFQYYEKEERGRGNFPDRFSARQFPNYSSELNVNALLLGDSALYLCASSPLALSNTGELFFGEGSRLTVL.